The 30 T cell receptor beta chains in this list originate from one sample, sequenced in a study of regulatory T cells in long-lasting Graves disease. The TCR beta library used iRepertoire HTBI primers with Arm-PCR amplification of CDR3. TCRdb reprocessed the multiplex PCR reads via MiXCR and lists one record per CDR3 protein. The data show hundreds of thousands of distinct CDR3 sequences, more than 10% seen once. Time point in this sample: newly diagnosed GD, antithyroid drugs for less than 3 months. PBMCs were the source of the RNA used for TCR sequencing. The data were also submitted as part of a second study, on T cells in Graves' hyperthyroidism and ophthalmopathy.

The input for sequencing was peripheral blood mononuclear cells (PBMCs), taken at new diagnosis, from a patient treated with antithyroid drugs. The receptors derive from a woman in her twenties or thirties with Graves disease.

This chain links TRBV30 with TRBJ2-2; no firm D call. The germline V gene encodes CDR1 GTSNPN and CDR2 SVGIG (reference sequence). This CDR3 contains 15 residues. V shed 3 bases and J shed 3 bases, with 14 bases lying between them. In nucleotides, the CDR3 is TGTGCCTGGAGACTCCCTAGTGCGGACACCGGGGAGCTGTTTTTT. Translating gives CAWRLPSADTGELFF.

This clonotype was seen a handful of times. V usage is TRBV18 and J usage is TRBJ2-1, with unresolved D. The CDR3 is 14 residues long. Looked up from germline, CDR1 is KGHSH and CDR2 is LQKENI. The V and J ends lost 6 bases and 8 bases respectively, with 17 bases between them. The CDR3 nucleotides are TGTGCCAGCTCCCCCCGTGACATAATCCATGAGCAGTTCTTC. Encoded protein: CASSPRDIIHEQFF.

This clonotype appeared many times. The CDR3 sequence: CASSIIHSGQRNTEAFF. The CDR3 bases are TGTGCCAGTAGTATAATACACTCCGGGCAGAGGAACACTGAAGCTTTCTTT. The gene calls are TRBV19 and TRBJ1-1; the D is unclear. The CDR3 has 17 amino acids. Trimming removed 2 bases from V and 1 base from J, with 17 bases in between. The V gene's germline CDR1 is LNHDA and CDR2 SQIVND (reference sequence).

This clonotype was seen repeatedly, ten times or more. J is TRBJ2-4 and V is TRBV28, with D unresolved. The germline CDR1 and CDR2 sequences are MDHEN and SYDVKM. V was pared by 6 bases and J by 5 bases, with 11 bases between. The CDR3 consists of 13 residues. CDR3: CASSWRGQNIQYF. CDR3 sequence (DNA): TGTGCCAGCAGCTGGAGAGGCCAAAACATTCAGTACTTC.

The chain uses TRBV7-2 and TRBJ2-1; D may match TRBD1 or TRBD2 (5 bases each). Trimming pared 2 bases from V and 10 bases from J, leaving 12 bases between. Germline V gene data show CDR1 as SGHTA and CDR2 as FQGNSA. The CDR3 is 13 amino acids. CDR3 nucleotide sequence: TGTGCCAGCAGCTTAAGGCCTGGGACCGAGCAGTTCTTC. Translation: CASSLRPGTEQFF. The variable domain in full, with the rest retrieved from reference TRBV7-2 and TRBJ2-1, is GAGVSQSPSNKVTEKGKDVELRCDPISGHTALYWYRQSLGQGLEFLIYFQGNSAPDKSGLPSDRFSAERTGGSVSTLTIQRTQQEDSAVYLCASSLRPGTEQFFGPGTRLTVL.

This clonotype showed up many times. The CDR3 coding sequence is TGTGCCAGCAGTGTTACTTTAGAGACAGGGAGTGTTGGCAATCAGCCCCAGCATTTT. Translating it yields CASSVTLETGSVGNQPQHF. The chain recombines TRBV2 with TRBJ1-5, with 7 positions matching TRBD1. Unmatched junction bases numbered 17, after V lost 4 bases and J lost 2 bases. From germline, CDR1 is SNHLY and CDR2 FYNNEI. The CDR3 totals 19 residues.

As regards this clonotype: This may be a read error: a much more frequent sequence differs by one nucleotide. The chain carries TRBV7-9 and TRBJ2-7, with 9 positions matching TRBD2. There are 15 residues in the CDR3. With 1 base clipped from V and 2 bases from J, the junction kept 3 bases outside the gene matches. Germline CDR1 reads SEHNR; CDR2 reads FQNEAQ (reference sequence). Here the CDR3 DNA reads TGTGCCAGCAGCTTAGGACTAGCGGAACCCTACGAGCAGTACTTC. This encodes CASSLGLAEPYEQYF.

This clonotype was recorded at least ten times. The V gene is TRBV27, the J gene TRBJ2-2; D not certain. The CDR3 totals 16 residues. Trimming left V 3 bases short and J 0 bases short, with 11 bases between. The germline V gene encodes CDR1 MNHEY and CDR2 SMNVEV (reference sequence). CDR3 sequence: CASSFRWSPNTGELFF. The CDR3 DNA reads TGTGCCAGCAGTTTTAGGTGGAGTCCGAACACCGGGGAGCTGTTTTTT.

This clonotype was found many times. The chain recombines TRBV20-1 with TRBJ1-5; D call uncertain. This CDR3 comprises 14 residues. Germline V CDR1 and CDR2: DFQATT, SNEGSKA (reference sequence). Deletions cut 6 bases from V and 6 bases from J, with 18 bases between. The CDR3 nucleotides are TGCAGTGCCAACCTCGGTCGTGAGGCTCAGCCCCAGCATTTT. Its translation: CSANLGREAQPQHF.

This clonotype appeared many times. V usage is TRBV30 and J usage is TRBJ2-2, with D perhaps TRBD2 (6 bases). Germline values: CDR1 GTSNPN, CDR2 SVGIG (reference sequence). This CDR3 is 13 amino acids long. V gave up 2 bases and J gave up 5 bases, with 9 bases separating them. In DNA, the CDR3 is TGTGCCTGGAGTAGCGGGCTTACCGGGGAGCTGTTTTTT. Encoded protein: CAWSSGLTGELFF.

This clonotype was recorded many times. This chain uses TRBV11-2 with TRBJ1-1; the D is unclear. The CDR3 extends over 15 amino acids. CDR1 is SGHAT, CDR2 FQNNGV, per germline. V was trimmed by 1 base and J by 3 bases, leaving 12 bases between them. The CDR3 coding sequence is TGTGCCAGCAGCTTAGTCGCCCTCCGAGACACTGAAGCTTTCTTT. It yields the protein CASSLVALRDTEAFF. The full variable domain, its missing parts supplied by reference TRBV11-2 and TRBJ1-1, is EAGVAQSPRYKIIEKRQSVAFWCNPISGHATLYWYQQILGQGPKLLIQFQNNGVVDDSQLPKDRFSAERLKGVDSTLKIQPAKLEDSAVYLCASSLVALRDTEAFFGQGTRLTVV.

V is TRBV20-1 and J is TRBJ2-1; D is undetermined. Germline loops: CDR1 DFQATT, CDR2 SNEGSKA (reference sequence). Trimming pared 3 bases from V and 5 bases from J, leaving 8 bases between. The CDR3 length is 12 residues. Here the CDR3 reads CSASAINNEQFF. CDR3 DNA sequence: TGCAGTGCTAGCGCCATTAACAATGAGCAGTTCTTC.

This clonotype was counted ten times or more. The chain joins TRBV6-2 or TRBV6-3 to TRBJ1-1; 7 nucleotides line up with TRBD1. J gave up 4 bases and V 4 bases, and 3 bases lay outside the gene matches. The CDR3 length is 13 residues. CDR1 and CDR2 (germline): MNHEY, SVGEGT. CDR3 region: CASSFAGGTEAFF. The CDR3 nucleotides read TGTGCCAGCAGTTTCGCAGGGGGCACTGAAGCTTTCTTT.

This clonotype was recorded a few times. The CDR3 is CASSEFPGPQPQHF. DNA of the CDR3: TGCGCCAGCAGTGAATTTCCAGGTCCTCAGCCCCAGCATTTT. The gene calls are TRBV10-2 and TRBJ1-5; D gene unclear. V lost 3 bases to trimming and J lost 6 bases, with 12 bases between them. The V gene's germline CDR1 is WSHSY and CDR2 SAAADI. The CDR3 spans 14 residues.

The chain couples TRBV28 to TRBJ1-5; 7 bases are a match to TRBD1. CDR1 and CDR2 from the germline V gene are MDHEN and SYDVKM. Trimming cost V 5 bases and J 7 bases; bases outside gene matches: 11. The CDR3 covers 15 residues. This CDR3 is CASSPHRGRGQPQHF. The CDR3 region has the DNA TGTGCCAGCAGTCCCCACAGGGGAAGGGGACAGCCCCAGCATTTT.

In this sample, this clonotype turned up many times. The chain joins TRBV11-2 to TRBJ2-7, with TRBD1 identical over 7 bases. Germline-derived CDR1 and CDR2 are SGHAT and FQNNGV. After removal of 3 bases from V and 2 bases from J, the junction contained 10 bases not matched to a gene. This CDR3 spans 16 amino acids. CDR3 amino acids: CASSFSTGQGAYEQYF. The CDR3 DNA is TGTGCCAGCAGCTTTAGCACAGGCCAGGGGGCCTACGAGCAGTACTTC.

This chain joins TRBV12-3 or TRBV12-4 and TRBJ2-6; D uncertain. The CDR3 runs to 15 residues. V was pared by 4 bases and J by 0 bases, with 7 bases between. The CDR3, as DNA: TGTGCCAGCAGTTACAGAAGCTCTGGGGCCAACGTCCTGACTTTC. Translation gives CASSYRSSGANVLTF.

The genes are TRBV7-9 and TRBJ2-6; possibly TRBD1 for D (6 bases). The V gene's germline CDR1 is SEHNR and CDR2 FQNEAQ (reference sequence). This CDR3 is 17 amino acids long. Trimming stripped 5 bases from V and 2 bases from J, with 16 bases between. The CDR3 loop is CASSPTDRLAGANVLTF. The CDR3 nucleotides read TGTGCCAGCAGCCCCACCGACAGGCTCGCTGGGGCCAACGTCCTGACTTTC.

This rearrangement joins TRBV18 to TRBJ2-1, with D hard to call. This CDR3 has 15 residues. Germline V CDR1 and CDR2: KGHSH, LQKENI. The V end lost 2 bases, the J end lost 1 base, and 9 bases lay between the germline ends. The CDR3 region is CASSPDVLSYNEQFF. CDR3 coding DNA: TGTGCCAGCTCACCAGACGTGCTATCCTACAATGAGCAGTTCTTC.

With respect to this clonotype: One base away lies a much larger clone, so this may be a sequencing read error. This chain links TRBV10-3 with TRBJ1-4, with TRBD1 matching over 8 bases. The CDR3 consists of 15 residues. Germline V CDR1 and CDR2: ENHRY, SYGVKD. This chain's CDR3 is CVISEGTGTNEKLFF. Here the CDR3 DNA reads TGTGTCATCAGTGAGGGGACAGGTACTAATGAAAAACTGTTTTTT.

This clonotype was counted at least ten times. This chain uses TRBV27 with TRBJ2-5; D perhaps matches TRBD1 (6 bases). V lost 5 bases and J lost 5, with 18 bases in between. The CDR3 sequence is 15 residues long. In germline, CDR1 is MNHEY, CDR2 SMNVEV (reference sequence). CDR3 sequence: CASSQTPGARETQYF. CDR3 coding DNA: TGTGCCAGCAGTCAGACCCCAGGGGCCCGGGAGACCCAGTACTTC.

This clonotype was observed many times. The rearrangement uses TRBV19 and TRBJ1-2; D is ambiguous. V was cut by 3 bases and J by 6 bases, with 14 bases left in between. This CDR3 contains 14 residues. Germline V gene data show CDR1 as LNHDA and CDR2 as SQIVND (reference sequence). The CDR3, as DNA: TGTGCCAGTAGTATCGGTAGGCAGGTTCATGGCTACACCTTC. The encoded protein is CASSIGRQVHGYTF. Supplemented by reference TRBV19 and TRBJ1-2, the full variable domain reads DGGITQSPKYLFRKEGQNVTLSCEQNLNHDAMYWYRQDPGQGLRLIYYSQIVNDFQKGDIAEGYSVSREKKESFPLTVTSAQKNPTAFYLCASSIGRQVHGYTFGSGTRLTVV.

This clonotype was seen repeatedly, ten times or more. The chain couples TRBV2 to TRBJ1-2; possibly TRBD1 for D (6 bases). Deletions cut 6 bases from V and 4 bases from J, with 12 bases between. CDR3 size: 13 residues. CDR1 SNHLY and CDR2 FYNNEI come from the germline V gene. The DNA for the CDR3 is TGTGCCAGCAGGATACAGGGAGGCTATGGCTACACCTTC. Amino acid sequence: CASRIQGGYGYTF.

This clonotype came up many times. This chain joins TRBV5-1 and TRBJ2-2, with D perhaps TRBD1 or TRBD2 (6 bases each). The CDR3 totals 16 residues. Trimming removed 4 bases from V and 7 bases from J, with 20 bases in between. CDR1 and CDR2 (germline): SGHRS, YFSETQ. The DNA of the CDR3 is TGCGCCAGCAGCCTTGACGTCCCGGGGGCAGGCGGGGAGCTGTTTTTT. Its protein product is CASSLDVPGAGGELFF.

This clonotype has a count of ten or more. The rearrangement uses TRBV27 and TRBJ2-3; 7 bases are a match to TRBD1. The DNA end is more similar to TRBJ2-5, so the J call may be wrong. The CDR3 covers 15 residues. Per germline, CDR1 MNHEY and CDR2 SMNVEV (reference sequence). The CDR3 reads CASSRFRGQPGTQYF. CDR3 DNA: TGTGCCAGCAGTCGTTTCCGGGGACAGCCAGGGACCCAGTACTTC.

This clonotype showed up just a few times. V is TRBV7-6 and J is TRBJ2-1; D uncertain. The CDR3 is 14 residues long. CDR1 is SGHVS and CDR2 is FNYEAQ in the germline V gene. Trimming removed 2 bases from V and 4 bases from J, with 9 bases in between. In DNA form, the CDR3 reads TGTGCCAGCAGCTTATTGAACCGTTACAATGAGCAGTTCTTC. This encodes CASSLLNRYNEQFF.

This clonotype was seen at least ten times. The chain recombines TRBV2 with TRBJ2-7; TRBD1 matches at 9 bases. This CDR3 region has 15 residues. Per germline, CDR1 SNHLY and CDR2 FYNNEI. V shed 3 bases and J 3 bases; nucleotides not matched to a gene: 6. The CDR3: CASSELGQGFYEQYF. The CDR3 DNA reads TGTGCCAGCAGTGAGTTGGGACAGGGCTTCTACGAGCAGTACTTC.

The gene calls are TRBV19 and TRBJ1-2, with D perhaps matching TRBD1 (6 bases). The length of the CDR3 is 15 residues. Trimming stripped 5 bases from V and 9 bases from J, with 22 bases between. Germline V gene sequence: CDR1 LNHDA, CDR2 SQIVND (reference sequence). The CDR3 bases are TGTGCCAGTAGTGGGGGGCTCGGGGGTGTCCGGAGCTACACCTTC. Residues: CASSGGLGGVRSYTF.

This clonotype was recorded many times. The chain joins TRBV27 to TRBJ2-7, with TRBD2 identical over 10 bases. The CDR3 has 14 amino acids. Germline V lookup: CDR1 MNHEY, CDR2 SMNVEV (reference sequence). V was clipped by 2 bases and J by 2 bases; unmatched bases: 0. For the CDR3, the DNA is TGTGCCAGCAGTTTACTAGCGGGAGCCTACGAGCAGTACTTC. Translating gives CASSLLAGAYEQYF.

This clonotype was seen at least ten times. The chain couples TRBV18 to TRBJ1-1, with a weak D call TRBD1 (6 bases). The CDR3 consists of 13 residues. CDR1 and CDR2 from the germline V gene are KGHSH and LQKENI. The V gene lost 4 bases and the J gene lost 4 bases, with 10 bases spanning the gap. CDR3 residues: CASSLTGTTEAFF. CDR3 DNA: TGTGCCAGCTCACTTACAGGGACCACTGAAGCTTTCTTT.